This entry lists 8 T cell receptor beta chains sequenced from one sample in a study of blood T cell repertoires in COVID-19. Only in-frame clones appear in the TCRdb table, and some are missing; sequencing was by immunoSEQ multiplex PCR. The sample lists tens of thousands of clones, about 94% occurring once. The sample comprised peripheral blood. The receptors shown here come from a man in his 70s with active COVID-19.

This chain links TRBV18 with TRBJ1-2, with 8 bases lining up with TRBD1. V dropped 6 bases and J dropped 8; count of bases not matched to a gene: 8. The CDR3 has 13 amino acids. The germline V gene has CDR1 KGHSH and CDR2 LQKENI. CDR3 in amino acids: CASSPEQGVGYTF. In DNA, the CDR3 is TGTGCCAGCTCCCCCGAACAGGGGGTGGGCTACACCTTC. Full variable domain (rest looked up from reference TRBV18 and TRBJ1-2): NAGVMQNPRHLVRRRGQEARLRCSPMKGHSHVYWYRQLPEEGLKFMVYLQKENIIDESGMPKERFSAEFPKEGPSILRIQQVVRGDSAAYFCASSPEQGVGYTFGSGTRLTVV.

This chain links TRBV5-5 with TRBJ1-5; TRBD1 is a possible D gene (6 bases). The V end was cut by 4 bases, the J end by 6 bases, with 17 bases between. Germline-derived CDR1 and CDR2 are SGHKS and YYEKEE (reference sequence). This CDR3 has 15 residues. Here the CDR3 reads CASSLRTDYTQPQHF. Written as DNA, the CDR3 is TGTGCCAGCAGCCTGAGGACAGATTACACTCAGCCCCAGCATTTT.

The CDR3 here is CAASRGIEQFF. The CDR3 bases are TGTGCCGCTTCTCGAGGGATTGAGCAGTTCTTC. This chain uses TRBV27 with TRBJ2-1; weak D call: TRBD2 (5 bases). V dropped 11 bases and J dropped 9 bases, with 14 bases sitting between them. The CDR3 contains 11 residues. Germline CDR1 reads MNHEY; CDR2 reads SMNVEV (reference sequence).

The CDR3 DNA reads TGTGCCAGCAGCCGGGACAGGGTTGGCTACGAGCAGTACTTC. Translating gives CASSRDRVGYEQYF. This chain links TRBV6-5 with TRBJ2-7; TRBD1 matches at 9 bases. V dropped 6 bases and J dropped 3; count of bases not matched to a gene: 6. Germline lookup yields CDR1 MNHEY and CDR2 SVGAGI. This CDR3 region has 14 residues.

J is TRBJ1-1 and V is TRBV10-1; D is uncertain. CDR3 length: 13 amino acids. Germline CDR1 is WNHNN and CDR2 is SYGVQD (reference sequence). V lost 5 bases and J lost 1, with 8 bases in between. The CDR3 sequence: CASSKQTNTEAFF. CDR3 in DNA: TGCGCCAGCAGTAAACAGACGAACACTGAAGCTTTCTTT.

This clone was counted a single time. The chain uses TRBV6-2 or TRBV6-3 and TRBJ2-2, with TRBD1 matching over 7 bases. There are 15 residues in the CDR3. The germline V gene encodes CDR1 MNHEY and CDR2 SVGEGT. The trim removed 1 base at V and 3 bases at J, leaving 2 bases unmatched. The CDR3 sequence: CASSYFQGDTGELFF. CDR3 nucleotides: TGTGCCAGCAGTTACTTTCAGGGGGACACCGGGGAGCTGTTTTTT.

The chain combines TRBV5-1 with TRBJ2-1, with 9 bases lining up with TRBD2. V was pared by 2 bases and J by 5 bases, with 2 bases of the junction left unmatched. CDR1 is SGHRS, CDR2 YFSETQ, per germline. This CDR3 is built from 14 residues. CDR3 DNA: TGCGCCAGCAGCTTCAAGCGGGGGGACAATGAGCAGTTCTTC. Protein sequence: CASSFKRGDNEQFF.

The chain is built from TRBV5-4 and TRBJ2-4, with D perhaps TRBD1 (6 bases). V was pared by 4 bases and J by 8 bases, with 13 bases between. Germline V lookup: CDR1 SGHNT, CDR2 YYREEE (reference sequence). The CDR3 loop spans 13 amino acids. CDR3 protein: CASSVTGKDIQYF. In nucleotides, the CDR3 is TGTGCCAGCAGCGTAACAGGGAAGGACATTCAGTACTTC.